Presented here are 14 T cell receptor beta chains from one specimen sequenced in a study of regulatory T cells in long-lasting Graves disease. Time point specified: newly diagnosed GD, antithyroid drugs for less than 3 months. RNA from PBMCs was the source of the TCR library. HTBI primers from iRepertoire and Arm-PCR of CDR3 regions yielded the TCR beta libraries. TCRdb reanalysed the multiplex PCR reads using MiXCR and keeps one entry per CDR3 protein. In the table there are about 530,000 distinct CDR3 sequences, about 16% of which are singletons. This sample was shared with a second study, whose subject was T cells in Graves' hyperthyroidism and ophthalmopathy.

The material sequenced was peripheral blood mononuclear cells (PBMCs), taken at new diagnosis, from a patient treated with antithyroid drugs. The receptors here all came from a woman between 40 and 65 years old with Graves disease.

As concerns this clonotype: Since a much larger clone is just one base distant, this may be a read error. Likely a read error: the CDR3 ends without its conserved phenylalanine or tryptophan. The chain recombines TRBV20-1 with TRBJ2-4; 8 bases align to TRBD1. With V trimmed by 3 bases and J by 5 bases, 3 bases remained unmatched. CDR1 and CDR2 (germline): DFQATT, SNEGSKA (reference sequence). The CDR3 spans 13 residues. The CDR3 sequence is CSARRTGQNIQYL. CDR3 sequence (DNA): TGCAGTGCTAGGCGGACAGGGCAAAACATTCAGTACCTC.

The chain recombines TRBV11-2 with TRBJ2-1; the match to TRBD2 covers 10 bases. This CDR3 is 15 amino acids long. CDR1 is SGHAT, CDR2 FQNNGV, per germline. The V segment lost 2 bases and the J segment 7 bases; nucleotides outside the gene matches: 5. The CDR3 bases are TGTGCCAGCAGCTTATTAGCGGGGGGCAAGAATGAGCAGTTCTTC. Encoded protein: CASSLLAGGKNEQFF. The full variable domain, in which reference TRBV11-2 and TRBJ2-1 provide the parts outside the CDR3, is EAGVAQSPRYKIIEKRQSVAFWCNPISGHATLYWYQQILGQGPKLLIQFQNNGVVDDSQLPKDRFSAERLKGVDSTLKIQPAKLEDSAVYLCASSLLAGGKNEQFFGPGTRLTVL.

In this sample, this clonotype turned up a few times. V usage is TRBV10-1 and J usage is TRBJ2-7; D may match TRBD1 or TRBD2 (5 bases each). This CDR3 comprises 16 residues. The germline gives CDR1 WNHNN, CDR2 SYGVQD (reference sequence). V shed 7 bases and J shed 7 bases, with 26 bases lying between them. CDR3 sequence: CASTSGTGPRGNEQYF. Here the CDR3 DNA reads TGCGCCAGCACTTCTGGGACGGGACCCCGAGGGAATGAGCAGTACTTC.

The chain couples TRBV7-6 to TRBJ2-5, with D perhaps matching TRBD2 (6 bases). This CDR3 is 15 amino acids long. Trimming left V 0 bases short and J 5 bases short, with 13 bases between. From germline, CDR1 is SGHVS and CDR2 FNYEAQ. CDR3 sequence reads: CASSLARLRGETQYF. The CDR3 coding sequence is TGTGCCAGCAGCTTAGCCCGACTCCGGGGGGAGACCCAGTACTTC.

This clonotype was seen at least ten times. This chain uses TRBV14 with TRBJ1-4; D unclear. The ends were cut back, 0 bases at V and 8 bases at J, with 19 bases in the middle. CDR3 length: 17 amino acids. Germline V CDR1 and CDR2: SGHDN, FVKESK. CDR3 in DNA: TGTGCCAGCAGCCAAGACCGGGGAAGAGGTGTAAAGGAAAAACTGTTTTTT. It encodes CASSQDRGRGVKEKLFF.

This clonotype was recorded at least ten times. The V and J genes are TRBV29-1 and TRBJ1-1; D is uncertain. Germline CDR1 SQVTM, CDR2 ANQGSEA. V lost 3 bases and J 4 bases, leaving 6 bases between the germline ends. CDR3 length equals 11 residues. The CDR3 loop reads CSVEGLTEAFF. For the CDR3, the DNA is TGCAGCGTTGAGGGCCTCACTGAAGCTTTCTTT.

Regarding this clonotype: This may come from a read error, since a much larger clone is one base off. V is TRBV24-1 and J is TRBJ2-7; possible D gene TRBD1, 6 bases. Per the germline V gene, CDR1 is KGHDR and CDR2 is SFDVKD. Deletions cut 2 bases from V and 7 bases from J, with 17 bases between. The length of the CDR3 is 15 residues. The CDR3 protein is CATSDSGTMDNEQYF. The CDR3 DNA reads TGTGCCACCAGTGATTCCGGGACAATGGACAATGAGCAGTACTTC.

This clonotype was counted a few times. The germline gene is not matched at one end of the junction; a read error may be the cause. This chain connects TRBV6-4 to TRBJ2-2; 8 nucleotides align to TRBD2. From germline, CDR1 is MRHNA and CDR2 SNTAGT. The CDR3 is 13 residues long. In nucleotides, the CDR3 is TGTGCCAGCAGTTACTCGGGGGGGAGGGAGCTGTTTTTT. Translated, it gives CASSYSGGRELFF.

This clonotype was seen a handful of times. The rearrangement links TRBV3-1 to TRBJ1-6; 8 nucleotides agree with TRBD1. In germline, CDR1 is LGHDT, CDR2 YNNKEL (reference sequence). The CDR3 loop spans 15 amino acids. V gave up 5 bases and J gave up 8 bases; unmatched junction bases: 8. CDR3 DNA sequence: TGTGCCAGCAGCTCCCGACAGGGGATTGATTCACCCCTCCACTTT. Residues: CASSSRQGIDSPLHF.

This clonotype was detected ten times or more. The genes are TRBV27 and TRBJ1-2, with no clear D. The CDR3 has 15 amino acids. Trimming removed 0 bases at V and 0 bases at J, with 8 bases between. Per the germline V gene, CDR1 is MNHEY and CDR2 is SMNVEV (reference sequence). This CDR3 is CASSLSPVANYGYTF. CDR3 nucleotide sequence: TGTGCCAGCAGTTTATCACCAGTAGCTAACTATGGCTACACCTTC.

In nucleotides, the CDR3 is TGTGCCAGCAGTTTATCGATTGACAGGGGTTTCTCACCCCTCCACTTT. Its protein product is CASSLSIDRGFSPLHF. The chain carries TRBV27 and TRBJ1-6; 8 bases match TRBD1. The V gene's germline CDR1 is MNHEY and CDR2 SMNVEV (reference sequence). V trimming: 0 bases; J trimming: 10 bases; junction bases outside the gene matches: 8. There are 16 residues in the CDR3.

This clonotype was detected ten times or more. This chain uses TRBV7-2 with TRBJ2-5; the D call may be TRBD1 or TRBD2 (5 bases each). This CDR3 has 16 amino acids. The V end lost 3 bases, the J end lost 2 bases, and 16 bases lay between the germline ends. Germline V gene lookup returns CDR1 SGHTA and CDR2 FQGNSA. The CDR3 loop reads CASSFRRGVSQETQYF. CDR3 in DNA: TGTGCCAGCAGCTTCCGTAGAGGGGTGTCTCAAGAGACCCAGTACTTC. The full variable domain, with the rest looked up from reference TRBV7-2 and TRBJ2-5, is GAGVSQSPSNKVTEKGKDVELRCDPISGHTALYWYRQSLGQGLEFLIYFQGNSAPDKSGLPSDRFSAERTGGSVSTLTIQRTQQEDSAVYLCASSFRRGVSQETQYFGPGTRLLVL.

The sample holds many counts of this clonotype. The gene calls are TRBV30 and TRBJ1-2; D is unresolved. Trimming took 0 bases from V and 4 from J, leaving 6 bases between them. From germline, CDR1 is GTSNPN and CDR2 SVGIG (reference sequence). This CDR3 has 12 residues. The CDR3 DNA reads as TGTGCCTGGAGTGTGACGGCCTATGGCTACACCTTC. Amino acid sequence: CAWSVTAYGYTF.

CDR3 in amino acids: CASSLFGVNTGELFF. The CDR3 DNA reads as TGCGCCAGCAGCTTATTCGGGGTGAACACCGGGGAGCTGTTTTTT. V gene TRBV5-1 combines with J gene TRBJ2-2, with TRBD2 as a possible D gene (5 bases). V was trimmed by 2 bases and J by 1 base, leaving 9 bases between them. The germline V gene encodes CDR1 SGHRS and CDR2 YFSETQ. CDR3 length: 15 amino acids.